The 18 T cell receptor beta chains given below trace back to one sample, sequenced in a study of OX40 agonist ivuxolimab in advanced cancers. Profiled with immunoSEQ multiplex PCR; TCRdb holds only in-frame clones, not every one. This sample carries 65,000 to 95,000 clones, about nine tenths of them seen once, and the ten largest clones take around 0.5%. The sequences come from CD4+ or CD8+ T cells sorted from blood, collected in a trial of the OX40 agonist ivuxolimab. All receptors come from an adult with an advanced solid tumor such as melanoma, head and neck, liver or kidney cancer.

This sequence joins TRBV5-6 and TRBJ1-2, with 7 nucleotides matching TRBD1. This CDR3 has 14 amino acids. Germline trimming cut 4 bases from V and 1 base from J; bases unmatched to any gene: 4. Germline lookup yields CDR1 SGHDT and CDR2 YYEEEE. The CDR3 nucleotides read TGTGCCAGCAGCCGGACAGGATTTAACTATGGCTACACCTTC. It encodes CASSRTGFNYGYTF.

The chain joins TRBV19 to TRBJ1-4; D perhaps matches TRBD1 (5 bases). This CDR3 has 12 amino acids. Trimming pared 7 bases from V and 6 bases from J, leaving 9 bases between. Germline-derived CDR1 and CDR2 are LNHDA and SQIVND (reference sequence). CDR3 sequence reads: CASTREDEKLFF. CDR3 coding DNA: TGTGCCAGTACCAGGGAGGATGAAAAACTGTTTTTT.

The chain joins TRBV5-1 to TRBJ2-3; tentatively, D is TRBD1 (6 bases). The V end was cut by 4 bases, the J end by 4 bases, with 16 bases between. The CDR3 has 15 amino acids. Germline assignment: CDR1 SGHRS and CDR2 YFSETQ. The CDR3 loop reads CASSLRQERPDTQYF. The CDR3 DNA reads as TGCGCCAGCAGCCTTAGACAGGAGAGGCCAGATACGCAGTATTTT.

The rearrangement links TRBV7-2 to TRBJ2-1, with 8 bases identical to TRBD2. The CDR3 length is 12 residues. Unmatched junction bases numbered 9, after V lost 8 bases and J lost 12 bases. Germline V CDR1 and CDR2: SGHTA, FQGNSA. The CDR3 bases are TGTGCCAGCGTATCCCCGGGACTAGGGCAGTTCTTC. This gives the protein CASVSPGLGQFF.

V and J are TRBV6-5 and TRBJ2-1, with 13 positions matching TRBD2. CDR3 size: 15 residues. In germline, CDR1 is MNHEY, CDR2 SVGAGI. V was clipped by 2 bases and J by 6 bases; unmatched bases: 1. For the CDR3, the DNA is TGTGCCAGCAGTTACACTAGCGGGAGGGGCAATGAGCAGTTCTTC. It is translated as CASSYTSGRGNEQFF.

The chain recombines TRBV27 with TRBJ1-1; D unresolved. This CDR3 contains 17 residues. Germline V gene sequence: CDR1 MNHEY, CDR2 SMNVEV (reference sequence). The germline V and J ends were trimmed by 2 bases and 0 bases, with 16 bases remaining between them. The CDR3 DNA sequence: TGTGCCAGCAGTTTAACGGCACGCGGTTCCATGAACACTGAAGCTTTCTTT. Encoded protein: CASSLTARGSMNTEAFF.

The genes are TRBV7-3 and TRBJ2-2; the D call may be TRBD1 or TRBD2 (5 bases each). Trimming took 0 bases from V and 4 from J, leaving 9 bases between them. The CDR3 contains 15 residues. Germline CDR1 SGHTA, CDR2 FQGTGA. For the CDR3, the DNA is TGTGCCAGCAGCTTAACGGGGGATTTCACCGGGGAGCTGTTTTTT. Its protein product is CASSLTGDFTGELFF.

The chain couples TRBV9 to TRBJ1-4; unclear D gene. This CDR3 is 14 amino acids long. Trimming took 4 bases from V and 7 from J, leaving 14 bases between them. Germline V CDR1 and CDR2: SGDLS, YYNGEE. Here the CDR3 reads CASSISDDVEKLFF. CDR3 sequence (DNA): TGTGCCAGCAGCATCTCGGACGACGTTGAAAAACTGTTTTTT.

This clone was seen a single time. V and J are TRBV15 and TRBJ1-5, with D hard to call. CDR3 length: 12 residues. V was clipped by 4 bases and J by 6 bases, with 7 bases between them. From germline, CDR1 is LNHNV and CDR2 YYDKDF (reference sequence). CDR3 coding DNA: TGTGCCACCAGCAAAGGAGGTCAGCCCCAGCATTTT. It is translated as CATSKGGQPQHF. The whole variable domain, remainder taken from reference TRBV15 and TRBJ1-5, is DAMVIQNPRYQVTQFGKPVTLSCSQTLNHNVMYWYQQKSSQAPKLLFHYYDKDFNNEADTPDNFQSRRPNTSFCFLDIRSPGLGDTAMYLCATSKGGQPQHFGDGTRLSIL.

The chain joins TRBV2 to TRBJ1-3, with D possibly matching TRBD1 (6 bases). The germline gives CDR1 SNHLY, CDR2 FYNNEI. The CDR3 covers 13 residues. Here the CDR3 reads CAFRRQDGNTIYF. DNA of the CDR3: TGTGCTTTTAGGCGACAGGACGGAAACACCATATATTTT.

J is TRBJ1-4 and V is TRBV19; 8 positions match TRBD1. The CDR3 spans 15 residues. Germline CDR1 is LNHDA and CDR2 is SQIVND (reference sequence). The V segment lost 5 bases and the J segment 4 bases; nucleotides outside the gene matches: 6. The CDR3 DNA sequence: TGTGCCAGTAGTCCCACAGGGGGGCGTAATGAAAAACTGTTTTTT. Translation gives CASSPTGGRNEKLFF.

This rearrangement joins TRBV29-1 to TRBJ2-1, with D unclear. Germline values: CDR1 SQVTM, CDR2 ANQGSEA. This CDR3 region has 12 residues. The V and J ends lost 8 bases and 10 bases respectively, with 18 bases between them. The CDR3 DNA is TGCAGCTTTTCCCGGACCCCCAGGGAGCAGTTCTTC. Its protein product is CSFSRTPREQFF.

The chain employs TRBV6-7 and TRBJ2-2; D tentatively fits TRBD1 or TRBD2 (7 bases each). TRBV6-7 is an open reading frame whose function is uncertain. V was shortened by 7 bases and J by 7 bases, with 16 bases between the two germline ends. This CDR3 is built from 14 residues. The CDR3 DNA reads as TGTGCCAGCATGGTGCAGGGGGAGGGCGGGGAGCTGTTTTTT. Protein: CASMVQGEGGELFF.

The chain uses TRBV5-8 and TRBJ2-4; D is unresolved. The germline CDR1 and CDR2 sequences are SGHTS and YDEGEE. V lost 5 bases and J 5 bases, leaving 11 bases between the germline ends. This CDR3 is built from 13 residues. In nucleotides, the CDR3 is TGTGCCAGCAGGTCCGTCAGCGAAAACATTCAGTACTTC. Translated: CASRSVSENIQYF.

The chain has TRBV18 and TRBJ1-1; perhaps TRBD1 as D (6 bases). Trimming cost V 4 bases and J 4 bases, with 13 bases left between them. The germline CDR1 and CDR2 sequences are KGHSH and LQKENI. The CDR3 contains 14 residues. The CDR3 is CASSRLDSPTEAFF. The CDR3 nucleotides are TGTGCCAGCTCACGGTTGGACAGCCCCACTGAAGCTTTCTTT.

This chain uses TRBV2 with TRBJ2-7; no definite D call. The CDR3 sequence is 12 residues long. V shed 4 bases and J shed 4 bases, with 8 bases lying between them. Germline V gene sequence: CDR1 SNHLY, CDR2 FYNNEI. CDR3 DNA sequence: TGTGCCAGCAGTGTGGAAACTTACGAGCAGTACTTC. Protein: CASSVETYEQYF. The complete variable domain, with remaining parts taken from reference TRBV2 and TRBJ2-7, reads EPEVTQTPSHQVTQMGQEVILRCVPISNHLYFYWYRQILGQKVEFLVSFYNNEISEKSEIFDDQFSVERPDGSNFTLKIRSTKLEDSAMYFCASSVETYEQYFGPGTRLTVT.

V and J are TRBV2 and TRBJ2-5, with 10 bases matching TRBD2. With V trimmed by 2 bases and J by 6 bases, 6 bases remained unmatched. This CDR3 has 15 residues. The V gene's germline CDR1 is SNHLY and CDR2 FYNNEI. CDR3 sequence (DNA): TGTGCCAGCAGTGAACTAGCGGGAGTCGGAAAGACCCAGTACTTC. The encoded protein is CASSELAGVGKTQYF.

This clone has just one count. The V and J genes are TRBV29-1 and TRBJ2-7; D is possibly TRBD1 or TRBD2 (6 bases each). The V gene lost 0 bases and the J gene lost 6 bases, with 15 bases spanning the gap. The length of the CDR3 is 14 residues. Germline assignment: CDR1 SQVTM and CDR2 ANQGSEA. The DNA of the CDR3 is TGCAGCGTTGAAGACAGGGGTTGGGACTCCGAGCAGTACTTC. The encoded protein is CSVEDRGWDSEQYF.